The entry that follows covers one T cell receptor beta chain sequence. This sample was taken from a study of blood T cell repertoires in COVID-19. The overall study: Specimens from acute and convalescent COVID-19 originated in the United States, Italy and Spain. Sources were T cells, B-cell-depleted T cells, or PBMCs; the material itself was cDNA or gDNA.

Authors' analysis steps: Amplification with reference gene primers provided the estimates of nucleated cell counts. Generated by immunoSEQ multiplex PCR, the TCRdb table keeps only in-frame clones and is missing some. The D gene and trimming were derived from the DNA, and the V and J assignments and clone size from that table. The repertoire has about 160,000 clones, roughly 91% of them found once; the top ten carry roughly 4.4%. Germline CDR1 is MGHRA and CDR2 is YSYEKL. CDR3 size: 14 residues. Trimming pared 3 bases from V and 5 bases from J, leaving 13 bases between. V is TRBV4-1 and J is TRBJ1-2, with D perhaps TRBD1 (5 bases). The receptor's source is a woman between 45 and 65 years old with acute or convalescent COVID-19. The specimen sequenced was peripheral blood. This chain's CDR3 is CASSQVGVRYGYTF. DNA for the CDR3: TGCGCCAGCAGCCAGGTAGGGGTACGGTATGGCTACACCTTC.